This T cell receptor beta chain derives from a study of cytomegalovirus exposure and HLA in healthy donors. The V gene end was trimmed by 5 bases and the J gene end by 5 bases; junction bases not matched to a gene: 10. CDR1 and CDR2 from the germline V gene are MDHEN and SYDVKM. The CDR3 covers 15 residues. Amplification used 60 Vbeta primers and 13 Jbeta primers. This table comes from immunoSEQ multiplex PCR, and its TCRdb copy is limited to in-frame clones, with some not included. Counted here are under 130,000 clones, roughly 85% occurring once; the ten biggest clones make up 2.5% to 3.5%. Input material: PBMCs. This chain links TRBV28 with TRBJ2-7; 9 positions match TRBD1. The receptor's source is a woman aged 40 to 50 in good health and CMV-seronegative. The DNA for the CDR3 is TGTGCCAGCAGTCGCCCCGGGACAGGGTTCAACGAGCAGTACTTC. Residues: CASSRPGTGFNEQYF.